Each of the 9 T cell receptor beta chains below was sequenced from the same sample in a study of blood T cell repertoires in COVID-19. Profiled with immunoSEQ multiplex PCR; TCRdb holds only in-frame clones, not every one. The data contain 88,000 or so clones, 80% to 90% of them seen just once; the ten biggest clones take up about 7.2%. The sample consisted of peripheral blood. These TCRs come from a man aged 60 to 69 with acute or convalescent COVID-19.

V usage is TRBV4-1 and J usage is TRBJ1-1; D remains ambiguous. This CDR3 is built from 16 residues. Trimming shortened V by 0 bases and J by 0 bases, and 11 bases separated the two germline ends. Germline V gene sequence: CDR1 MGHRA, CDR2 YSYEKL. CDR3 DNA: TGCGCCAGCAGCCAAGAATTGGGCCTCTTGAACACTGAAGCTTTCTTT. This translates into CASSQELGLLNTEAFF.

The chain couples TRBV7-9 to TRBJ1-2, with D perhaps matching TRBD1 (5 bases). There are 14 residues in the CDR3. V was pared by 3 bases and J by 3 bases, with 11 bases between. The germline V gene has CDR1 SEHNR and CDR2 FQNEAQ (reference sequence). CDR3 protein: CASSFGIRDYGYTF. In DNA, the CDR3 is TGTGCCAGCAGCTTTGGCATCAGGGACTATGGCTACACCTTC.

The gene calls are TRBV5-1 and TRBJ1-4; 7 bases are a match to TRBD1. The CDR3 spans 15 residues. Germline trimming cut 0 bases from V and 7 bases from J; bases unmatched to any gene: 6. Germline values: CDR1 SGHRS, CDR2 YFSETQ. This CDR3 is CASSLEGGPGEKLFF. In DNA, the CDR3 is TGCGCCAGCAGCTTGGAAGGGGGCCCGGGTGAAAAACTGTTTTTT.

This clone was counted once. The rearrangement links TRBV19 to TRBJ2-7, with TRBD2 matching 10 bases. J lost 2 bases, V lost 3 bases, and 4 bases had no gene match. The CDR3 is 15 residues long. Germline assignment: CDR1 LNHDA and CDR2 SQIVND (reference sequence). The DNA for the CDR3 is TGTGCCAGTAGTATCCTAGCGGGAGACACCTACGAGCAGTACTTC. It translates to CASSILAGDTYEQYF.

The gene calls are TRBV5-1 and TRBJ2-5, with 12 nucleotides matching TRBD2. J gave up 5 bases and V 3 bases, and 5 bases lay outside the gene matches. Germline V CDR1 and CDR2: SGHRS, YFSETQ. CDR3 length: 15 amino acids. The CDR3 region has the DNA TGCGCCAGCAGCTACCTAGCGGGGGGGCGTGAGACCCAGTACTTC. Translating it yields CASSYLAGGRETQYF.

In nucleotides, the CDR3 is TGTGCCAGCAGACGGGCACGATGGGAGTATGGCTACACCTTC. It yields the protein CASRRARWEYGYTF. The rearrangement links TRBV6-5 to TRBJ1-2; D call uncertain. V was pared by 6 bases and J by 5 bases, with 16 bases between. In germline, CDR1 is MNHEY, CDR2 SVGAGI. This CDR3 is 14 amino acids long.

V usage is TRBV7-6 and J usage is TRBJ2-1; 8 bases are shared with TRBD2. Per germline, CDR1 SGHVS and CDR2 FNYEAQ. V lost 3 bases to trimming and J lost 3 bases; unmatched junction nucleotides: 7. The CDR3 runs 16 residues. CDR3 coding DNA: TGTGCCAGCAGCTTGAGTAGCGGGGCCCGCTACAATGAGCAGTTCTTC. Translation gives CASSLSSGARYNEQFF. The whole variable domain, remainder taken from reference TRBV7-6 and TRBJ2-1, is GAGVSQSPRYKVTKRGQDVALRCDPISGHVSLYWYRQALGQGPEFLTYFNYEAQQDKSGLPNDRFSAERPEGSISTLTIQRTEQRDSAMYRCASSLSSGARYNEQFFGPGTRLTVL.

The chain is built from TRBV3-1 (or the pseudogene TRBV3-2) and TRBJ1-2, with 8 bases matching TRBD1. This CDR3 is 15 amino acids long. The V gene's germline CDR1 is LGHDT and CDR2 YNNKEL (reference sequence). Germline trimming cut 5 bases from V and 4 bases from J; bases unmatched to any gene: 9. CDR3 region: CASSKDTQGVYGYTF. CDR3 in DNA: TGTGCCAGCAGCAAGGATACACAGGGGGTCTATGGCTACACCTTC.

The J gene is TRBJ2-7, the V gene TRBV7-8; D is uncertain. V was cut by 1 base and J by 2 bases, with 12 bases left in between. The CDR3 contains 15 residues. Germline CDR1 SGHVS, CDR2 FQNEAQ. CDR3 region: CASSLGRRMAYEQYF. The CDR3 bases are TGTGCCAGCAGCTTAGGGCGCAGGATGGCCTACGAGCAGTACTTC.